The 15 T cell receptor beta chains in this list originate from one sample, sequenced in a study of T-cell memory formation after mild COVID-19. MiXCR was run by TCRdb on the 5' RACE reads, yielding one entry per CDR3 protein. The data show 410,000 or so distinct CDR3 sequences, less than 25% seen once. Sequencing was done on a sample of PBMCs or a T cell subset sorted from them (not recorded which). These receptors were taken from an adult woman who had mild COVID-19 (a few samples of this study predate the infection). Cell type and time point are not known.

The CDR3 bases are TGTGCTAGTGCCGCTTTGGGGGATACGCAGTATTTT. It yields the protein CASAALGDTQYF. J is TRBJ2-3 and V is TRBV12-5; no clear D. The germline V gene has CDR1 LGHNT and CDR2 FRNRAP. V lost 7 bases, J lost 6 bases, and 11 bases lay in between. The CDR3 is made up of 12 amino acids.

The chain has TRBV24-1 and TRBJ1-2, with D possibly TRBD1 on 6 matching bases. The CDR3 has 14 residues. Germline CDR1 and CDR2: KGHDR and SFDVKD. V lost 3 bases to trimming and J lost 2 bases, with 9 bases between them. CDR3: CATSDPGQNYGYTF. Here the CDR3 DNA reads TGTGCCACCAGTGATCCCGGACAGAACTATGGCTACACCTTC.

V is TRBV15 and J is TRBJ2-3; tentative D call: TRBD1 (6 bases). V was pared by 1 base and J by 1 base, with 12 bases between. This CDR3 region has 16 residues. CDR1 LNHNV and CDR2 YYDKDF come from the germline V gene (reference sequence). The CDR3 spells CATSRGAQGGTDTQYF. DNA of the CDR3: TGTGCCACCAGCAGAGGGGCACAGGGAGGCACAGATACGCAGTATTTT.

This chain connects TRBV4-3 to TRBJ1-2; 9 bases are shared with TRBD1. Trimming removed 0 bases from V and 3 bases from J; junction bases left unmatched: 11. The CDR3 is made up of 18 amino acids. The V gene's germline CDR1 is LGHNA and CDR2 YSLEER. The CDR3 sequence: CASSQDPTPTGGDYGYTF. The CDR3 DNA is TGCGCCAGCAGCCAAGATCCAACTCCGACAGGGGGGGACTATGGCTACACCTTC.

V usage is TRBV20-1 and J usage is TRBJ2-7; 10 nucleotides align to TRBD1. The CDR3 is made up of 13 amino acids. The germline V gene has CDR1 DFQATT and CDR2 SNEGSKA (reference sequence). Trimming at V came to 6 bases and at J to 3 bases, leaving 5 bases not matched to a gene. This CDR3 is CSAWTGGYYEQYF. The CDR3 DNA sequence: TGCAGTGCCTGGACAGGGGGGTACTACGAGCAGTACTTC.

The J gene is TRBJ2-7, the V gene TRBV4-2; 9 bases line up with TRBD2. The germline gives CDR1 LGHNA, CDR2 YNFKEQ. The CDR3 loop spans 15 amino acids. V shed 4 bases and J 5 bases; nucleotides not matched to a gene: 9. This CDR3 is CASSPRAGGRNEQYF. In nucleotides, the CDR3 is TGTGCCAGCAGCCCCCGGGCGGGAGGGCGTAACGAGCAGTACTTC.

This clonotype has just a few counts. This chain joins TRBV18 and TRBJ2-4; D perhaps matches TRBD2 (7 bases). Deletions cut 8 bases from V and 5 bases from J, with 10 bases between. Germline V gene lookup returns CDR1 KGHSH and CDR2 LQKENI. The CDR3 totals 12 residues. The CDR3: CASRGAENIQYF. As DNA, the CDR3 is TGTGCCAGCCGGGGGGCGGAAAACATTCAGTACTTC.

The sample holds a few counts of this clonotype. The chain uses TRBV5-1 and TRBJ2-5; D is unclear. V was trimmed by 3 bases and J by 1 base, leaving 13 bases between them. Per germline, CDR1 SGHRS and CDR2 YFSETQ. CDR3 size: 15 residues. This chain's CDR3 is CASSSGADPQETQYF. The CDR3 DNA reads TGCGCCAGCAGCTCGGGTGCAGATCCCCAAGAGACCCAGTACTTC.

This clonotype turned up a few times. V and J are TRBV25-1 and TRBJ2-7; tentative D call: TRBD1 (6 bases). Germline CDR1 reads MGHDK; CDR2 reads SYGVNS. The CDR3 is 13 residues long. Trimming stripped 2 bases from V and 3 bases from J, with 8 bases between. The CDR3 reads CASSERGFYEQYF. Written as DNA, the CDR3 is TGTGCCAGCAGTGAAAGGGGGTTCTACGAGCAGTACTTC.

This clonotype was seen only a few times. The rearrangement uses TRBV5-1 and TRBJ2-7; maybe TRBD1 (8 bases). The CDR3 length is 16 residues. Per the germline V gene, CDR1 is SGHRS and CDR2 is YFSETQ. Trimming took off 5 bases at V and 5 bases at J, with 23 bases between the two ends. DNA of the CDR3: TGCGCCAGCAGGGAGGGGAGGGCAGGGGGCCACCACGAGCAGTACTTC. It specifies CASREGRAGGHHEQYF.

This clonotype has just a few counts. This chain connects TRBV5-1 to TRBJ2-7; D may be TRBD1 or TRBD2 (5 bases each). In germline, CDR1 is SGHRS, CDR2 YFSETQ. The CDR3 runs 14 residues. V lost 0 bases and J 2 bases, leaving 9 bases between the germline ends. CDR3 sequence (DNA): TGCGCCAGCAGCTTGGGCTCGGGGCCCTACGAGCAGTACTTC. Encoded protein: CASSLGSGPYEQYF.

The rearrangement joins TRBV3-1 to TRBJ2-7; TRBD1 matches at 7 bases. There are 13 residues in the CDR3. Looked up from germline, CDR1 is LGHDT and CDR2 is YNNKEL (reference sequence). The trim removed 3 bases at V and 2 bases at J, leaving 1 base unmatched. The CDR3 nucleotides are TGTGCCAGCAGCCACCAGGGGGCCTACGAGCAGTACTTC. Residues: CASSHQGAYEQYF.

Ten or more counts support this clonotype. The chain carries TRBV4-1 and TRBJ1-1; TRBD1 matches 9 bases. This CDR3 comprises 15 residues. In germline, CDR1 is MGHRA, CDR2 YSYEKL. V shed 1 base, J shed 4 bases, and the junction held 4 bases outside the gene matches. The CDR3 loop is CASSQAGQGFTEAFF. In DNA, the CDR3 is TGCGCCAGCAGCCAAGCCGGACAGGGGTTCACTGAAGCTTTCTTT.

The chain couples TRBV29-1 to TRBJ2-3; D not certain. Germline V gene sequence: CDR1 SQVTM, CDR2 ANQGSEA. This CDR3 region has 13 residues. V shed 7 bases and J shed 0 bases, with 11 bases lying between them. CDR3 DNA sequence: TGCAGCGCGGACCTGGCTAGCACAGATACGCAGTATTTT. Translated, it gives CSADLASTDTQYF.

This chain joins TRBV6-2 or TRBV6-3 and TRBJ2-7; the D is unclear. V lost 6 bases to trimming and J lost 6 bases, with 15 bases between them. The CDR3 is 13 amino acids. Germline V gene lookup returns CDR1 MNHEY and CDR2 SVGEGT. The CDR3 spells CASSLLRSREQYF. For the CDR3, the DNA is TGTGCCAGCAGCCTACTCAGGAGTCGCGAGCAGTACTTC.